This T cell receptor beta chain emerged from a study of T cell responses to AZD1222 COVID-19 vaccine. CDR3 length: 14 amino acids. V shed 6 bases and J shed 7 bases, with 18 bases lying between them. Germline lookup yields CDR1 MNHEY and CDR2 SVGAGI. TCRdb's table, derived via immunoSEQ multiplex PCR, lists solely in-frame clones and lacks some. The sample yields tens of thousands of clones, about nine tenths seen once. The receptor was derived from an adult who received the AZD1222 COVID-19 vaccine. The specimen was peripheral blood, collected 28 days after the second AZD1222 dose. V and J are TRBV6-5 and TRBJ1-2; possible D gene TRBD1, 5 bases. CDR3 coding DNA: TGTGCCAGCAGGCCACAGGTCCCCGTGAGTGGCTACACCTTC. It translates to CASRPQVPVSGYTF.